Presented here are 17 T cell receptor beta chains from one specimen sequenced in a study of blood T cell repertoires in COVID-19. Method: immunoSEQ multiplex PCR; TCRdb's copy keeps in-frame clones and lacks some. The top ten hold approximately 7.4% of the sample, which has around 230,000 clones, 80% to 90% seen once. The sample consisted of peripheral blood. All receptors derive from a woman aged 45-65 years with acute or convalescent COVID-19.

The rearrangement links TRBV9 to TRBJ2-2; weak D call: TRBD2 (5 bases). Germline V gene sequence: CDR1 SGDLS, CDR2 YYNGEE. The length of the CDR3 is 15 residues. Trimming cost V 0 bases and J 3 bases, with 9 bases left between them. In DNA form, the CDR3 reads TGTGCCAGCAGCGTAGTCGGGGTCCACACCGGGGAGCTGTTTTTT. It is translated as CASSVVGVHTGELFF.

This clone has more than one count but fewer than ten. The CDR3 nucleotides read TGCGCCAGCAGTGAGTCCTCGACTAGAAGGGAGACCCAGTACTTC. Translated, it gives CASSESSTRRETQYF. V usage is TRBV10-2 and J usage is TRBJ2-5, with a possible D match to TRBD2 (6 bases). The CDR3 sequence is 15 residues long. Trimming removed 0 bases from V and 5 bases from J, with 13 bases in between. Germline CDR1 and CDR2: WSHSY and SAAADI.

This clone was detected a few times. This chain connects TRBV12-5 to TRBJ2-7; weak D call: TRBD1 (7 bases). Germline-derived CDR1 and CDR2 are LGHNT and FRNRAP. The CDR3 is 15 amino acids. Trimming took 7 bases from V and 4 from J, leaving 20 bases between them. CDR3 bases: TGTGCTAGTGCCGACGGGACAGCCGGGGGTTACGAGCAGTACTTC. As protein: CASADGTAGGYEQYF.

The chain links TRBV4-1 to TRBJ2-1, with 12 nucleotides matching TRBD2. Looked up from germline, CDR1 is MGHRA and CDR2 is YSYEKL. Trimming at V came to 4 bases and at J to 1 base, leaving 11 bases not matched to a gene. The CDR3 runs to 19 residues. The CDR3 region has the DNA TGCGCCAGCAGCCGAGAGGTACTAGCGGGAGGTTTGTCCTACAATGAGCAGTTCTTC. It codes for CASSREVLAGGLSYNEQFF.

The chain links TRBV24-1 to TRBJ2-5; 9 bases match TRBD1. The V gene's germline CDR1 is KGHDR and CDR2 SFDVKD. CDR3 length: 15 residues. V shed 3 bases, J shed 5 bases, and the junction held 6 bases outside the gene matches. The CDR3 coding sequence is TGTGCCACCAGTGATCTAACGACAGGGGGGGAGACCCAGTACTTC. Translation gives CATSDLTTGGETQYF.

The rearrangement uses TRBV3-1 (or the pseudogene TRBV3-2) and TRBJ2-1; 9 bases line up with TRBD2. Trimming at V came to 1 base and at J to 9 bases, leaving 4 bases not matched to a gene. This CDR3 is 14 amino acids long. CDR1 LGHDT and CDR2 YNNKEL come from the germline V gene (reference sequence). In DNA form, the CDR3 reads TGTGCCAGCAGCCAAGGGGGACTAGCCGTTGAGCAGTTCTTC. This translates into CASSQGGLAVEQFF.

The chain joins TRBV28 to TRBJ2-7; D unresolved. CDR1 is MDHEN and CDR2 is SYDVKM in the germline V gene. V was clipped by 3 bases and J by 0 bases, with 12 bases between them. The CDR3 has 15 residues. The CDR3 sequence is CASSFHGLLSYEQYF. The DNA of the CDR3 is TGTGCCAGCAGTTTTCATGGTCTACTCTCCTACGAGCAGTACTTC.

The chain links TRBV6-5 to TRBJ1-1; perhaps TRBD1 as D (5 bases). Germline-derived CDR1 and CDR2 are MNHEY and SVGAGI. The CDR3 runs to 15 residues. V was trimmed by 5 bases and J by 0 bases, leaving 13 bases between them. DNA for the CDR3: TGTGCCAGCAGTCCCCCGGGGGTTATGAACACTGAAGCTTTCTTT. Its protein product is CASSPPGVMNTEAFF.

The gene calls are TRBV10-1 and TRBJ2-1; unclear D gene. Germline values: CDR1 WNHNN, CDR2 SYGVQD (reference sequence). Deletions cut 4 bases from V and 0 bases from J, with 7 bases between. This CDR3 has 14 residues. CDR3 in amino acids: CASSASVSYNEQFF. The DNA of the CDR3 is TGCGCCAGCAGTGCCAGCGTCTCCTACAATGAGCAGTTCTTC.

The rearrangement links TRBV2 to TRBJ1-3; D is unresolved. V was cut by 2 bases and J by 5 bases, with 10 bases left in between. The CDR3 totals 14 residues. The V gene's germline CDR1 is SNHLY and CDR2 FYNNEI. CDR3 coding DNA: TGTGCCAGCAGTGAAACATGGTTACGAAACACCATATATTTT. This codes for CASSETWLRNTIYF.

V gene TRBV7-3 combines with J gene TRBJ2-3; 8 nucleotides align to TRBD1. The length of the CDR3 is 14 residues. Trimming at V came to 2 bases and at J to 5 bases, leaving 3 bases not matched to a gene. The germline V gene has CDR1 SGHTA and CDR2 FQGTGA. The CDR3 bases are TGTGCCAGCAGCTTAGGGACAGGCAAAGATACGCAGTATTTT. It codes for CASSLGTGKDTQYF.

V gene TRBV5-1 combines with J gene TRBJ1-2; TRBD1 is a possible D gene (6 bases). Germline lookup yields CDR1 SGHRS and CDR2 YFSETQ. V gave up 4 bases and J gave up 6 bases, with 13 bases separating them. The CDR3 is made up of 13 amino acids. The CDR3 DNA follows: TGCGCCAGCAGCGATGGGACATTTAATGGCTACACCTTC. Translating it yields CASSDGTFNGYTF. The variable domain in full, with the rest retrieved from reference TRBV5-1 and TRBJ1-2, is KAGVTQTPRYLIKTRGQQVTLSCSPISGHRSVSWYQQTPGQGLQFLFEYFSETQRNKGNFPGRFSGRQFSNSRSEMNVSTLELGDSALYLCASSDGTFNGYTFGSGTRLTVV.

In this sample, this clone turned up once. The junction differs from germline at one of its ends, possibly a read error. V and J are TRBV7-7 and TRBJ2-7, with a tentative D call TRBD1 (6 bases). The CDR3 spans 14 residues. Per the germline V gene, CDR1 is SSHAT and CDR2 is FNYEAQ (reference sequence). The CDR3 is CASSQGTHAYEQYF. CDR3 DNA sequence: TGTGCTAGCAGCCAAGGGACACATGCCTACGAGCAGTACTTC.

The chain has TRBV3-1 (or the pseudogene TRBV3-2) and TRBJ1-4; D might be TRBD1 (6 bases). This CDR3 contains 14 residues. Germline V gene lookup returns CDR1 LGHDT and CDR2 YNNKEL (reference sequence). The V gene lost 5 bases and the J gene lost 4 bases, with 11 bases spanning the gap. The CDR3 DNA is TGTGCCAGCAGCGGGGACACCTTTAATGAAAAACTGTTTTTT. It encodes CASSGDTFNEKLFF.

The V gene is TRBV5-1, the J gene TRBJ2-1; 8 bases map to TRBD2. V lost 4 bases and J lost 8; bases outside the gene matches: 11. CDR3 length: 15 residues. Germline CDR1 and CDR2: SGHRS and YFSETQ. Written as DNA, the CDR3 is TGCGCCAGCAGCCCCGGGGCGGGAGGCTTGGATGAGCAGTTCTTC. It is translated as CASSPGAGGLDEQFF.

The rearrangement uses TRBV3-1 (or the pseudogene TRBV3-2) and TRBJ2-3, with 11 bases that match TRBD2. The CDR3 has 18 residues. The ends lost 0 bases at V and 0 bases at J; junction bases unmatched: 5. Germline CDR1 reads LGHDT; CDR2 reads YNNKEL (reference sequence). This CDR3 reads CASSQEIAGGLSTDTQYF. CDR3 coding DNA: TGTGCCAGCAGCCAAGAGATAGCGGGAGGGCTGAGCACAGATACGCAGTATTTT.

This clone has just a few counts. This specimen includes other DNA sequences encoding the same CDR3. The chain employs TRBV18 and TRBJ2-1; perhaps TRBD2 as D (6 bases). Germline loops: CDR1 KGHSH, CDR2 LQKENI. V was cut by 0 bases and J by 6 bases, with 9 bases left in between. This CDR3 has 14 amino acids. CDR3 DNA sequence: TGTGCCAGCTCACCACCGGGGACTTCCAATGAGCAGTTCTTC. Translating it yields CASSPPGTSNEQFF.